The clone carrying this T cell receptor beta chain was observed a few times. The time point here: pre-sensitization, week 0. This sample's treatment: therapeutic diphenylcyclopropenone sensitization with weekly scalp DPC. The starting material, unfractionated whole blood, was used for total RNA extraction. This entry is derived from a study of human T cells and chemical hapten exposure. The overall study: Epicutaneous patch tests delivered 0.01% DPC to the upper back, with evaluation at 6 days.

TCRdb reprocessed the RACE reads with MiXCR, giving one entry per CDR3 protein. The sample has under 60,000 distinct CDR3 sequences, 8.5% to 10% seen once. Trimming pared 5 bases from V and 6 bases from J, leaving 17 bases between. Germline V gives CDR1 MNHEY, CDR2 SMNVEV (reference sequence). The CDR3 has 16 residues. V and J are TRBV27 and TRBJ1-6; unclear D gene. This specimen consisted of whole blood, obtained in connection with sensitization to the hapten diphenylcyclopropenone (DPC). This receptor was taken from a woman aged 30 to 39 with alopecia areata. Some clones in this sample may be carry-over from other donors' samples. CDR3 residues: CASSPHAGSGNSPLHF. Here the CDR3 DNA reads TGTGCCAGCAGTCCGCACGCCGGGAGTGGTAATTCACCCCTCCACTTT.